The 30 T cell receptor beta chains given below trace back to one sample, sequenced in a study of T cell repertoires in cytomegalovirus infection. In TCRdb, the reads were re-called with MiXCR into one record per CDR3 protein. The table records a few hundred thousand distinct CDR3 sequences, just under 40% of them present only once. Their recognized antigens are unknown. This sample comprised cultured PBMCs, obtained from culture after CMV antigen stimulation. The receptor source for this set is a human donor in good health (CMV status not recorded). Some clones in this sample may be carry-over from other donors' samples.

CDR3 DNA sequence: TGTGCCAGCAGGCCCGGGACTAACTACAATGAGCAGTTCTTC. Its translation: CASRPGTNYNEQFF. The rearrangement joins TRBV12-3 or TRBV12-4 to TRBJ2-1; TRBD2 aligns across 7 bases. The CDR3 runs 14 residues. Losses at the gene ends were 6 bases for V and 3 bases for J; bases not matched to a gene: 5.

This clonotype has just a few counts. The CDR3 DNA sequence: TGTGCCAGCAGCTTACTTTCCATCTCCTACAATGAGCAGTTCTTC. Translation gives CASSLLSISYNEQFF. The chain combines TRBV7-6 with TRBJ2-1; no clear D. Germline-derived CDR1 and CDR2 are SGHVS and FNYEAQ. V dropped 2 bases and J dropped 0 bases, with 8 bases sitting between them. The CDR3 is 15 amino acids.

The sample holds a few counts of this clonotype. CDR3 sequence: CASSRQGLYNEQFF. CDR3 DNA sequence: TGTGCCAGCAGTCGACAGGGGTTGTACAATGAGCAGTTCTTC. The rearrangement links TRBV12-3 or TRBV12-4 to TRBJ2-1, with 8 bases identical to TRBD1. This CDR3 has 14 residues. J lost 4 bases, V lost 5 bases, and 4 bases had no gene match.

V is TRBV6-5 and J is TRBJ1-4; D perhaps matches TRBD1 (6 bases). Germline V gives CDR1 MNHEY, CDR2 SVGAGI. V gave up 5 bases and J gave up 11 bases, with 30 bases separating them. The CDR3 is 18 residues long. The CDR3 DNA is TGTGCCAGCAGTCTAAAGGCTAGAACAGGACACCCTCAGGGGAAACTGTTTTTT. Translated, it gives CASSLKARTGHPQGKLFF.

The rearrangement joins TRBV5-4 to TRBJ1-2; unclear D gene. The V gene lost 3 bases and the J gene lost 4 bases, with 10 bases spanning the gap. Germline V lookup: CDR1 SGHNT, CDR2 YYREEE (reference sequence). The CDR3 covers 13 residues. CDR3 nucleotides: TGTGCCAGCAGCTCCGAGGGTACCTATGGCTACACCTTC. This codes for CASSSEGTYGYTF.

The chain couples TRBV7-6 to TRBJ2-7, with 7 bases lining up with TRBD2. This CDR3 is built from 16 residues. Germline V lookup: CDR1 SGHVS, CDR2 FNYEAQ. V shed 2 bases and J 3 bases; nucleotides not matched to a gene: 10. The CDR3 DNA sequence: TGTGCCAGCAGCTTATTGCGGGGAGCGGGGAGCTACGAGCAGTACTTC. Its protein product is CASSLLRGAGSYEQYF.

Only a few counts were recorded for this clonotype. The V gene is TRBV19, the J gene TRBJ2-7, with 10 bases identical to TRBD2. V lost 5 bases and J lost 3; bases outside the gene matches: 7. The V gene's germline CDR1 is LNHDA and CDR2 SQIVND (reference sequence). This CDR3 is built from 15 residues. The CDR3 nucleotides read TGTGCCAGTAGTGGTGTAGCTAGCGGGAGCTACGAGCAGTACTTC. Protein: CASSGVASGSYEQYF.

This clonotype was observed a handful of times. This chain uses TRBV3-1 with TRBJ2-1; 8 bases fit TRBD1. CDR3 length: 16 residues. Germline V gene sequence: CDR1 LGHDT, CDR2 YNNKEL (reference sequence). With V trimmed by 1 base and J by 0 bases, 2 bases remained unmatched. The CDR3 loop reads CASSQGQGASYNEQFF. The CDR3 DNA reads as TGTGCCAGCAGCCAAGGTCAGGGGGCCTCCTACAATGAGCAGTTCTTC.

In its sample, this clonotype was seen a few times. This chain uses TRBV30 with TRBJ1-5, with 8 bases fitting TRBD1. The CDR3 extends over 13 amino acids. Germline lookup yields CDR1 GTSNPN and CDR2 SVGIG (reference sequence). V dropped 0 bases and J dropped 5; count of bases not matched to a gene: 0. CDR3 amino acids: CAWSVQGDQPQHF. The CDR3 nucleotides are TGTGCCTGGAGTGTACAGGGGGATCAGCCCCAGCATTTT. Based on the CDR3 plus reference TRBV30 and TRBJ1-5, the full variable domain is SQTIHQWPATLVQPVGSPLSLECTVEGTSNPNLYWYRQAAGRGLQLLFYSVGIGQISSEVPQNLSASRPQDRQFILSSKKLLLSDSGFYLCAWSVQGDQPQHFGDGTRLSIL.

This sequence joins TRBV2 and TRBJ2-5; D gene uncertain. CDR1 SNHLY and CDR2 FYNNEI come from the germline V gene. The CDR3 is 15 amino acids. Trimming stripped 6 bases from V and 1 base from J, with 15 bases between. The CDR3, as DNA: TGTGCCAGCAGACCCCCTTTGGAGCGCCAAGAGACCCAGTACTTC. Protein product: CASRPPLERQETQYF.

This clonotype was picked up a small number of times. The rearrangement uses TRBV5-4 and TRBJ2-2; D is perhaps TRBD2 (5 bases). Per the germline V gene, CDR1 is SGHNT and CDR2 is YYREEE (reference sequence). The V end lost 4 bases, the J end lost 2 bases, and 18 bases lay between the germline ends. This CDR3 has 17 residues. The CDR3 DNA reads TGTGCCAGCAGCCCGAGGACTCTACCACATAACACCGGGGAGCTGTTTTTT. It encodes CASSPRTLPHNTGELFF.

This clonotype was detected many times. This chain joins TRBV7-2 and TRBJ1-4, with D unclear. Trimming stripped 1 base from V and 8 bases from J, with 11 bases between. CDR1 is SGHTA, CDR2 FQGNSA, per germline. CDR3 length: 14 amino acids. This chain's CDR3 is CASSLGGPGEKLFF. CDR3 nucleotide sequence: TGTGCCAGCAGCTTAGGTGGTCCGGGGGAAAAACTGTTTTTT.

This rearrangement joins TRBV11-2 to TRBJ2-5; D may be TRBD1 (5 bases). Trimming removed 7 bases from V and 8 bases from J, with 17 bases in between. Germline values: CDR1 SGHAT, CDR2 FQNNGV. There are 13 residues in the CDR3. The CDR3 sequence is CASTPSQGITQYF. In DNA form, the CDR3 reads TGTGCCAGCACCCCAAGTCAGGGAATTACCCAGTACTTC.

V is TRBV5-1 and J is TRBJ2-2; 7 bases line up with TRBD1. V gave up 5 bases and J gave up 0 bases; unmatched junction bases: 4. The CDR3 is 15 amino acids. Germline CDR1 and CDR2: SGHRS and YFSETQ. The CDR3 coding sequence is TGCGCCAGCAGAAGGGACAGCGCGAACACCGGGGAGCTGTTTTTT. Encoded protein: CASRRDSANTGELFF.

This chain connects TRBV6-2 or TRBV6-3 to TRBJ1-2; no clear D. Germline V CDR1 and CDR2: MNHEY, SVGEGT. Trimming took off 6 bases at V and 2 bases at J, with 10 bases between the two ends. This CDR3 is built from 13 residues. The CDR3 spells CASRTDGNYGYTF. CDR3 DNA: TGTGCCAGCAGGACCGACGGGAACTATGGCTACACCTTC.

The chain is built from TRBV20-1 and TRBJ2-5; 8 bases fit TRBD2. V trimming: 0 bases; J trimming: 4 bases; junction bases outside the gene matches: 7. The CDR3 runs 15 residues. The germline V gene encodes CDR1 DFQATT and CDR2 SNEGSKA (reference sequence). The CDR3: CSAREAGTRRETQYF. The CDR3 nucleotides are TGCAGTGCTAGAGAGGCGGGGACTAGGCGAGAGACCCAGTACTTC.

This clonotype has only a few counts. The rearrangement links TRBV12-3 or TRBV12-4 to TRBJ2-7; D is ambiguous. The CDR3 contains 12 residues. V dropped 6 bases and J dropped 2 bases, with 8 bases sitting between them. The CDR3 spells CASRIGPYEQYF. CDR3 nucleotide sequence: TGTGCCAGCAGAATCGGTCCCTACGAGCAGTACTTC.

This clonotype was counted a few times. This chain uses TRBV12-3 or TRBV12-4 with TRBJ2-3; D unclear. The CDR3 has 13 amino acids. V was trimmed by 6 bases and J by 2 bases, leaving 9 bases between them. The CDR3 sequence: CASSQLDTDTQYF. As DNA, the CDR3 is TGTGCCAGCAGCCAGCTTGACACAGATACGCAGTATTTT.

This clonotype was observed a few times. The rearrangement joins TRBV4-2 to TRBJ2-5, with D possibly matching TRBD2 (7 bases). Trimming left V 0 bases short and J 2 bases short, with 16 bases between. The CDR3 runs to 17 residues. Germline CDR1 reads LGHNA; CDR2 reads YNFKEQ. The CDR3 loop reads CASSQDPSGGAQETQYF. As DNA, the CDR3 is TGTGCCAGCAGCCAAGATCCTAGTGGGGGGGCACAAGAGACCCAGTACTTC.

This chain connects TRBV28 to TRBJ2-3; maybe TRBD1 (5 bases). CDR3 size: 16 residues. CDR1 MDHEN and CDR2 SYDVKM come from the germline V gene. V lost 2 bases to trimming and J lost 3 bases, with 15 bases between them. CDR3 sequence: CASSLLEGVATDTQYF. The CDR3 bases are TGTGCCAGCAGTTTACTGGAAGGGGTGGCGACAGATACGCAGTATTTT.

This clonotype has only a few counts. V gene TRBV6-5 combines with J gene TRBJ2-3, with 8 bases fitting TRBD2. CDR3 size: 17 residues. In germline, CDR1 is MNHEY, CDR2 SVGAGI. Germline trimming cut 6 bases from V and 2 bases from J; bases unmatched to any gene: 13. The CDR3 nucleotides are TGTGCCAGCAGACGCACCGGGACTAGATTTACCACAGATACGCAGTATTTT. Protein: CASRRTGTRFTTDTQYF.

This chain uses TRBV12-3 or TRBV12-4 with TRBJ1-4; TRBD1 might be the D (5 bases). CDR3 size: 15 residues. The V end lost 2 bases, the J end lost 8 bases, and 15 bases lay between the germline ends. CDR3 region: CASSLNMGQGEKLFF. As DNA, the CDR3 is TGTGCCAGCAGTTTAAATATGGGGCAAGGGGAAAAACTGTTTTTT.

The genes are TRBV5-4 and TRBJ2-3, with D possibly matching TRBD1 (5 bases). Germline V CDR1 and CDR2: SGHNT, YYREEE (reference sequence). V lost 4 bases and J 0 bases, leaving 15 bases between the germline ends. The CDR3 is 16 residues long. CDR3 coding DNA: TGTGCCAGCAGCCCGAGCATTGGGGCTAGCACAGATACGCAGTATTTT. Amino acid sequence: CASSPSIGASTDTQYF.

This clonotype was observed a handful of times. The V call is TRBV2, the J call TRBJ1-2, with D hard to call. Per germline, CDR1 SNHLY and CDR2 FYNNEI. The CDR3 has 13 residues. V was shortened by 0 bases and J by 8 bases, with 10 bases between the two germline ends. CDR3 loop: CASSEAHGSGYTF. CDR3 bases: TGTGCCAGCAGTGAAGCCCATGGAAGCGGCTACACCTTC.

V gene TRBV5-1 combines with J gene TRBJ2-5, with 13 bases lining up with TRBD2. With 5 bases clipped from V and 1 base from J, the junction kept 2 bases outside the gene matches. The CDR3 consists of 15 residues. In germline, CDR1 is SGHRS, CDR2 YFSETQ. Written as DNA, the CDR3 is TGCGCCAGCAGGAGACTAGCGGGGGGCCAAGAGACCCAGTACTTC. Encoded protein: CASRRLAGGQETQYF.

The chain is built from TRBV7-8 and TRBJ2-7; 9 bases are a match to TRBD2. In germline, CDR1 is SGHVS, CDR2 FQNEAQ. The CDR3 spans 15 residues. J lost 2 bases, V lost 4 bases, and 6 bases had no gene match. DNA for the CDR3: TGTGCCAGCAGCTCTCGACTAGCGGAGACCTACGAGCAGTACTTC. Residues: CASSSRLAETYEQYF.

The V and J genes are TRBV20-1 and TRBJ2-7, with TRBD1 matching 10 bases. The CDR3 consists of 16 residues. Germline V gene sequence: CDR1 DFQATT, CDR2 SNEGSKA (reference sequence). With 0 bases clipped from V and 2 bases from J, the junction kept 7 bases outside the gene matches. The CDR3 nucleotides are TGCAGTGCTAGAGATTATTGGGACAGGGGTACCTACGAGCAGTACTTC. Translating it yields CSARDYWDRGTYEQYF.

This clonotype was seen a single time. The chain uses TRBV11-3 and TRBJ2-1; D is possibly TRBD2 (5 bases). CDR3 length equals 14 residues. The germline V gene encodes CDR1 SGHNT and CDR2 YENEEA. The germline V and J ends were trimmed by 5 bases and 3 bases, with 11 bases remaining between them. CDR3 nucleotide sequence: TGTGCCAGCAGCCGGGGAAGTGTCTACAATGAGCAGTTCTTC. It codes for CASSRGSVYNEQFF.

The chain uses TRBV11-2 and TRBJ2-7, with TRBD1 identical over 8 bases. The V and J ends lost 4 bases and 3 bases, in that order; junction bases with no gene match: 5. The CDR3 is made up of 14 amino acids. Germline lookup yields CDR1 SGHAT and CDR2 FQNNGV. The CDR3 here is CASSSRTGIYEQYF. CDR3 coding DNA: TGTGCCAGCAGCTCAAGGACAGGGATCTACGAGCAGTACTTC.

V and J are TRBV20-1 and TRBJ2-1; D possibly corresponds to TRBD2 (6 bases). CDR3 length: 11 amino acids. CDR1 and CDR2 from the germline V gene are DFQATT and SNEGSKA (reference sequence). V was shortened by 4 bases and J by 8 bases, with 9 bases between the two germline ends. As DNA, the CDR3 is TGCAGTGCTATTCCTAGCGATGAGCAGTTCTTC. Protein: CSAIPSDEQFF.